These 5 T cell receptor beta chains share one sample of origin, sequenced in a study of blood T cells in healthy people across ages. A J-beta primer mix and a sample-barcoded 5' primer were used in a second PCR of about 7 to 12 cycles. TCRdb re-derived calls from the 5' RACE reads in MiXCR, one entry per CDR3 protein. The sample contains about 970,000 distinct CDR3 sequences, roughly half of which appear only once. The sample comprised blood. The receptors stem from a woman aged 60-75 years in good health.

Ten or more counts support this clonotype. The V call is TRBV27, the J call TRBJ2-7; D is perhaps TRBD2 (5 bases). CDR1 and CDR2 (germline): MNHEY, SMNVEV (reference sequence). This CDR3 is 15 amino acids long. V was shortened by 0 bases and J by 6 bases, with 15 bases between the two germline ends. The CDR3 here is CASSLSEVGSGEQYF. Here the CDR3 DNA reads TGTGCCAGCAGTTTATCGGAGGTGGGGTCCGGCGAGCAGTACTTC.

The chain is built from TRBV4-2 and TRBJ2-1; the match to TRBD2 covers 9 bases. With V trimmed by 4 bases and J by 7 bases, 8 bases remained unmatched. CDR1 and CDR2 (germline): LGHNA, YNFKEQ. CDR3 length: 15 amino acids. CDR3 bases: TGTGCCAGCAGCCTCCCGGCGGGAGGGGGGAATGAGCAGTTCTTC. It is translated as CASSLPAGGGNEQFF.

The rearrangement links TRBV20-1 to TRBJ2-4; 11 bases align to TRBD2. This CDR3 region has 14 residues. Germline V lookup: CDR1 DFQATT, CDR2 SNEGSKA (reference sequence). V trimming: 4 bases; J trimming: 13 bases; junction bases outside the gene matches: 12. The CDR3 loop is CSAKLAGVRWEQYF. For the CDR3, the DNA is TGCAGTGCTAAACTAGCGGGAGTAAGGTGGGAGCAGTACTTC.

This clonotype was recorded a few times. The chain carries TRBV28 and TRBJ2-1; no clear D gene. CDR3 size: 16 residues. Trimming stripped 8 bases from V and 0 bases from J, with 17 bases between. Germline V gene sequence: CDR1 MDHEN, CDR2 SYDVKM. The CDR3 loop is CASSGSSSSSYNEQFF. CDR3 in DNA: TGTGCCAGCTCTGGCAGTTCCTCAAGCTCCTACAATGAGCAGTTCTTC.

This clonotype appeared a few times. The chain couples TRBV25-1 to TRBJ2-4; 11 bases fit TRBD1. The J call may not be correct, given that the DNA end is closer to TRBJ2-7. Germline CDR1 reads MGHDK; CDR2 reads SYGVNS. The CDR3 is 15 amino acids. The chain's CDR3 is CASSDPGQGDDEQYF. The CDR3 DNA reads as TGTGCCAGCAGTGACCCGGGACAGGGGGACGACGAGCAGTACTTC.